Listed below are T cell receptor beta chains from one sample, sequenced in a study of CD8+CD57+ T cells in acquired aplastic anemia. TCRdb re-analysed the reads in MiXCR, keeping a single row per CDR3 protein. Of about 180,000 distinct CDR3 sequences detected, approximately 48% appear once; the ten largest clones hold roughly 2%. Sequencing used sorted CD4+, CD8+, or CD8+CD57+ T cells (not recorded which) from PBMCs. The receptors shown here come from a human donor with aplastic anemia. Both conserved end residues are part of each CDR3. A D gene is named only where the DNA matches it firmly. Part of the rows lack a size; the others show once, few, many or a class for expanded clones.

>TRBJ2-3|TRBV4-2|19|many|TRBD2
TGTGCCAGCAGCCCTGGGAGGGCTAGCGGGGGGGCCAGCGCAGATACGCAGTATTTT
CASSPGRASGGASADTQYF
>TRBJ1-1|TRBV7-9|15|.|TRBD1
TGTGCCAGCAGCTTAGCCGGGACAGTGAACACTGAAGCTTTCTTT
CASSLAGTVNTEAFF
>TRBJ1-6|TRBV2|15|once|.
TGCGCCACCAGTTCCGGGACTCAAGGTGGTTCACCCCTCCACTTT
CATSSGTQGGSPLHF
>TRBJ1-1|TRBV7-6|15|many|.
TGTGCCAGCAGCCTCAGAGCCGGGGTAGACACTGAAGCTTTCTTT
CASSLRAGVDTEAFF
>TRBJ2-5|TRBV12-3/TRBV12-4|15|many|TRBD2
TGTGCCAGCAGTTTATGGACTAGCGAGAAAGAGACCCAGTACTTC
CASSLWTSEKETQYF
>TRBJ2-7|TRBV9|17|.|TRBD2
TGTGCCAGCAGCGTAGATGGGGCGGGAGGCCTGTCCTACGAGCAGTACTTC
CASSVDGAGGLSYEQYF
>TRBJ2-7|TRBV24-1|13|once|TRBD1
TGTGCCACCAGTGGGGGACAGACCTACGAGCAGTGCTTC
CATSGGQTYEQCF
>TRBJ1-6|TRBV6-1|14|many|.
TGTGCCAGCGGGTCGGGACAATATAATTCACCCCTCCACTTT
CASGSGQYNSPLHF
>TRBJ2-7|TRBV10-3|14|.|TRBD2
TGTGCCACGGGTTCCGGGACTAGCTTCGACGAGCAGTACTTC
CATGSGTSFDEQYF
>TRBJ2-7|TRBV5-8|14|.|.
TGTGCCAGCAGTCTGTTGGGGGCAGGCGACGAGCAGTACTTC
CASSLLGAGDEQYF
>TRBJ2-5|TRBV5-1|16|.|TRBD2
TGCGCCAGCAGCTTGGCGCTAGCGGGACCGCAAGAGACCCAGTACTTC
CASSLALAGPQETQYF
>TRBJ2-3|TRBV10-3|16|.|TRBD2
TGTGCCATCAGTGAGTCTATAACTAGCGGGACAGATACGCAGTATTTT
CAISESITSGTDTQYF
>TRBJ1-2|TRBV2|12|.|TRBD1
TGTGCCAGCAGTTCAGGGGGCTGGGGCTACACCTTC
CASSSGGWGYTF
>TRBJ1-1|TRBV3-1|15|many|.
TGTGCCAGCAGCCACGCTGCCAGGGTCAACACTGAAGCTTTCTTT
CASSHAARVNTEAFF
>TRBJ1-1|TRBV20-1|14|.|.
TGCAGTGCCCTCCTAGGGGGGGCAGGCACTGAAGCTTTCTTT
CSALLGGAGTEAFF
>TRBJ2-1|TRBV24-1|14|few|.
TGTGCCACCAGTGTATGGGACAACGGGAATGAGCAGTTCTTC
CATSVWDNGNEQFF
>TRBJ1-6|TRBV20-1|17|many|.
TGCAGTGCGGGGGTTGTGGGGCGTGTTGGAGGGGATTCACCCCTCCACTTT
CSAGVVGRVGGDSPLHF
>TRBJ2-2|TRBV10-3|16|many|TRBD1
TGTGCCATGATGTCCCGGGACAGGGAGAACACCGGGGAGCTGTTTTTT
CAMMSRDRENTGELFF
>TRBJ1-1|TRBV3-1|14|many|.
TGTGCCAGCAGCCAAGGACAGCCGAACACTGAAGCTTTCTTT
CASSQGQPNTEAFF
>TRBJ1-4|TRBV5-4|13|.|.
TGTGCCAGCAGACTGAAGGGGAATGAAAAACTGTTTTTT
CASRLKGNEKLFF
>TRBJ2-5|TRBV7-9|16|.|TRBD2
TGTGCCAGCAGCCCGGGACTAGCGGGAGAAATGGAGACCCAGTACTTC
CASSPGLAGEMETQYF
>TRBJ2-7|TRBV20-1|12|many|.
TGCAGTGCTAGAAGGCAGTCGGACGAGCAGTACTTC
CSARRQSDEQYF
>TRBJ2-7|TRBV5-5|12|.|.
TGTGCCAGCAGACCCAGGGGCTACGAGCAGTACTTC
CASRPRGYEQYF
>TRBJ2-7|TRBV24-1|13|.|.
TGTGCCGTCCGAGGGGCAGGGACCCACGAGCAGTACTTC
CAVRGAGTHEQYF
>TRBJ2-3|TRBV20-1|13|many|.
TGCAGTGCTCCGATATGGGGCACAGATACGCAGTATTTT
CSAPIWGTDTQYF
>TRBJ1-6|TRBV5-4|18|.|TRBD1
TGTGCCAGCAGCTTGGCTAGGACAGGGGGCAGTTATAATTCACCCCTCCACTTT
CASSLARTGGSYNSPLHF
>TRBJ1-1|TRBV24-1|13|.|.
TGTGCCAGCAGACCAGTTCCGAACACTGAAGCTTTCTTT
CASRPVPNTEAFF
>TRBJ1-4|TRBV20-1|13|few|.
TGCAGTGCTAGATACGGGGCCAATGAAAAACTGTTTTTT
CSARYGANEKLFF
>TRBJ2-7|TRBV2|13|.|TRBD2
TGTGCCAGCAGAATAGCGGGTGCCTACGAGCAGTACTTC
CASRIAGAYEQYF
>TRBJ2-5|TRBV7-8|14|.|.
TGTGCCAGCAGCCCTAATGGGGGGAGAGAGACCCAGTACTTC
CASSPNGGRETQYF
>TRBJ2-1|TRBV11-2|14|.|.
TGTGCCAGCAGGCTCGGGGACCGATACAATGAGCAGTTCTTC
CASRLGDRYNEQFF
>TRBJ2-5|TRBV7-2|15|many|TRBD2
TGTGCCAGCAGCCCCGCGGCGGGGGGCATAGAGACCCAGTACTTC
CASSPAAGGIETQYF
>TRBJ2-5|TRBV7-9|13|few|.
TGTGCCAGCAGCCCAACTAGGGGGGAGACCCAGTACTTC
CASSPTRGETQYF
>TRBJ2-3|TRBV7-6|15|.|TRBD2
TGTGCCAGCACCAACCTCCGGGGGGGAGTAGATACGCAGTATTTT
CASTNLRGGVDTQYF